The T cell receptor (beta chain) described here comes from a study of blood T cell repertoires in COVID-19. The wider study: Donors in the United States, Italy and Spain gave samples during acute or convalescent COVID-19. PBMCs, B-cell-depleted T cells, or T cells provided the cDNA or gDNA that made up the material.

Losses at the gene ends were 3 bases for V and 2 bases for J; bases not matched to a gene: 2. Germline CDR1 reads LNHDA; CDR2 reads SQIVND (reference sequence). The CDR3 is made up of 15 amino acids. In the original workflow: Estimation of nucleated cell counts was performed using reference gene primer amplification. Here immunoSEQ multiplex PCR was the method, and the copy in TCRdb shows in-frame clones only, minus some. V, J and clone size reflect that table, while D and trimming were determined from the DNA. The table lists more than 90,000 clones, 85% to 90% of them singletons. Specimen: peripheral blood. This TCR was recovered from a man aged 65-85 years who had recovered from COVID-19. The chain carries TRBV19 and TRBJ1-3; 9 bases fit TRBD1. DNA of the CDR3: TGTGCCAGTAGTATTGGGACAGGGCCTGGAAACACCATATATTTT. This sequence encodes CASSIGTGPGNTIYF.